The rows below give T cell receptor beta chains drawn from one sample of a study of shared clonotypes between healthy human individuals. The method was immunoSEQ multiplex PCR; TCRdb's version includes in-frame clones alone and lacks a portion of them. The profile covers some 2.1 million clones, with around 93% appearing a single time and roughly 1.7% taken by the ten largest. Sequencing was performed on naive CD8+ T cells from PBMCs. These receptors originate from a man between 18 and 35 years old in good health. Some clones in this sample may be carry-over from other donors' samples. CDR3s include the opening cysteine and the closing phenylalanine or tryptophan.

TRBJ2-1	TRBV14	CASSQTGKAYNEQFF
TRBJ1-3	TRBV28	CASSLQGAAVSGNTIYF
TRBJ2-3	TRBV9	CASSAQGTLTDTQYF
TRBJ1-5	TRBV19	CASNIRPNGPPDQPQHF
TRBJ2-7	TRBV19	CASSRYGTAGTEQYF
TRBJ1-5	TRBV29-1	CSVSYGGVGQPQHF
TRBJ2-7	TRBV13	CASSPHTPREQYF
TRBJ2-7	TRBV4-1	CASSQGWEAPYEQYF
TRBJ2-7	TRBV5-6	CASSLAPGLAYTYEQYF
TRBJ1-1	TRBV5-6	CASSLPRGTEAFF
TRBJ1-2	TRBV20-1	CSATGYGYTF
TRBJ2-5	TRBV11-1	CASSLLEEGQETQYF
TRBJ1-5	TRBV15	CATSRVREQPQHF
TRBJ2-7	TRBV27	CASSLSDGFYEQYF
TRBJ1-2	TRBV9	CASSPPNEGGYGYTF
TRBJ2-1	TRBV6-4	CASSAERDNEQFF
TRBJ2-1	TRBV19	CASSAHRDSNEQFF
TRBJ1-1	TRBV6-1	CASSGSSQSTEAFF
TRBJ1-1	TRBV20-1	CSARVEQTAFF
TRBJ2-1	TRBV13	CASSSSGSRYEQFF
TRBJ1-5	TRBV27	CASSPDRGLWAQHF
TRBJ2-1	TRBV29-1	CSVSGTGGERYNEQFF
TRBJ2-1	TRBV19	CASSVTSGGPNEQFF
TRBJ2-7	TRBV29-1	CSAYRAGGEQYF
TRBJ1-2	TRBV6-5	CASSYSAQMLGYTF
TRBJ2-1	TRBV4-3	CASSQAHQYNEQFF
TRBJ2-2	TRBV30	CAQQTGGLAGELFF
TRBJ1-5	TRBV6-5	CASSYEFNQPQHF
TRBJ1-1	TRBV7-9	CASSHGVEAFF
TRBJ1-1	TRBV27	CASSKIAKTEAFF
TRBJ2-3	TRBV5-6	CASSFRGGRTDTQYF
TRBJ2-7	TRBV7-3	CASSLGTGYSYEQYF
TRBJ1-5	TRBV2	CASSEYRSKRVHQPQHF
TRBJ2-1	TRBV4-2	CASSQELAGRNEQFF
TRBJ2-3	TRBV7-9	CASTPPGSSTDTQYF
TRBJ2-3	TRBV19	CASSIFLTSTDTQYF
TRBJ2-3	TRBV27	CASSPGSVRDTQYF
TRBJ2-7	TRBV7-6	CASSLARGGIYNEQYF